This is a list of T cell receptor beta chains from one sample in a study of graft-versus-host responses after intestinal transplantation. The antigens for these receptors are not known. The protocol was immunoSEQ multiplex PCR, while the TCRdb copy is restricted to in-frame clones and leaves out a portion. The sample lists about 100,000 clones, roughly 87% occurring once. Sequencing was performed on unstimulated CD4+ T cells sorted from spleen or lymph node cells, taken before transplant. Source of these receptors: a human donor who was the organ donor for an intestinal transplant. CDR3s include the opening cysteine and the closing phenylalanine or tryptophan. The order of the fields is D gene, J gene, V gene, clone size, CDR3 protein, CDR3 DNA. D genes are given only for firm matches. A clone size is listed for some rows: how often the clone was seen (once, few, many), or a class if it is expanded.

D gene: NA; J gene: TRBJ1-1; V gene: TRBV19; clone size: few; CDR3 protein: CASSRLLRGAKNTEAFF; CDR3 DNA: TGTGCCAGTAGTAGATTACTCCGGGGGGCGAAAAACACTGAAGCTTTCTTT
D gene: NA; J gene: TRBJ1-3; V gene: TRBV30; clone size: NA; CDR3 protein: CASKPRGVRSSGNTIYF; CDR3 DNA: TGTGCCTCCAAACCCAGAGGGGTAAGGTCCTCTGGAAACACCATATATTTT
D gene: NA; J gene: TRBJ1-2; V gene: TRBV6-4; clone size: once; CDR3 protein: CASSEARGTGYTF; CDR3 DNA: TGTGCCAGCAGTGAGGCTCGGGGTACAGGCTACACCTTC
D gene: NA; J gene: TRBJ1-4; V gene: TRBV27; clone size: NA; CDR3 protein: CASSSLAGSGKLFF; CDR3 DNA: TGTGCCAGCAGTTCTCTGGCAGGGAGTGGAAAACTGTTTTTT
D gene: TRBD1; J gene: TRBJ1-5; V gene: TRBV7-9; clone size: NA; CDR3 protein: CASSWTGDNQPQHF; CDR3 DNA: TGTGCCAGCAGCTGGACAGGAGATAATCAGCCCCAGCATTTT
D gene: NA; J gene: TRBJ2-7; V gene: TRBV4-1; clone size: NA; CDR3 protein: CASSPARGGESYEQYF; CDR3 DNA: TGCGCCAGCAGCCCGGCTCGCGGGGGCGAGTCCTACGAGCAGTACTTC
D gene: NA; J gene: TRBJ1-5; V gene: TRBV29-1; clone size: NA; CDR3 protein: CSVLQGGQPQHF; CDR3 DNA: TGCAGCGTGCTACAGGGAGGTCAGCCCCAGCATTTT
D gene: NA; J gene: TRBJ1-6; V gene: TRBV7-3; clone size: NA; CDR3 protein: CASSLTGGGNNSPLHF; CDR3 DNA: TGTGCCAGCAGCTTAACGGGCGGGGGTAACAATTCACCCCTCCACTTT
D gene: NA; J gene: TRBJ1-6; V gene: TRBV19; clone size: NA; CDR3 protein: CASSMWQENSPLHF; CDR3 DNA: TGTGCCAGTAGTATGTGGCAGGAGAATTCACCCCTCCACTTT
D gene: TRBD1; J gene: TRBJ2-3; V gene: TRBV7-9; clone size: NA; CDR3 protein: CASSSGQEIRDTQYF; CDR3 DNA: TGTGCCAGCAGCTCCGGACAGGAGATCCGTGATACGCAGTATTTT
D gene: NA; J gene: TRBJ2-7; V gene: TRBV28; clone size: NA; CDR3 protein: CASSFGYYEQYF; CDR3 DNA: TGTGCCAGCAGTTTCGGGTACTACGAGCAGTACTTC
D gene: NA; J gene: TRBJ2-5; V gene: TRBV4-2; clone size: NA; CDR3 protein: CASSQAGALPPALQETQYF; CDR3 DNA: TGTGCCAGCAGCCAAGCGGGAGCCTTGCCACCCGCGCTCCAAGAGACCCAGTACTTC
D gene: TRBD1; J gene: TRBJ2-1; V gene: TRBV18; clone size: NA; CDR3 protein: CASSTLTGFEQFF; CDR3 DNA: TGTGCCAGCTCCACCTTGACAGGGTTTGAGCAGTTCTTC
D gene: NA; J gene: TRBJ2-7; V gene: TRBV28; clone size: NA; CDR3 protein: CASRIQGLHYEQYF; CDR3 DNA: TGTGCCAGCAGGATCCAGGGGCTCCACTACGAGCAGTACTTC
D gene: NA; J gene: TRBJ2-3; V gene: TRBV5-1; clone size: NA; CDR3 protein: CASSSFTDTQYF; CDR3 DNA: TGCGCCAGCAGCAGCTTCACAGATACGCAGTATTTT
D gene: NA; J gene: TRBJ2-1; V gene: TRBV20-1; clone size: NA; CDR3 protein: CSSDNEQFF; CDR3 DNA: TGCAGTTCTGACAATGAGCAGTTCTTC
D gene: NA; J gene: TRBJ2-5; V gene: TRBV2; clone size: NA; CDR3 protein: CASSEGWETQYF; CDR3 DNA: TGTGCCAGCAGTGAAGGGTGGGAGACCCAGTACTTC
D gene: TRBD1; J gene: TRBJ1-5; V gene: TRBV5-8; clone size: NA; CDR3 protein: CASSSQGSNQPQHF; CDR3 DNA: TGTGCCAGCAGCTCACAGGGGAGCAATCAGCCCCAGCATTTT
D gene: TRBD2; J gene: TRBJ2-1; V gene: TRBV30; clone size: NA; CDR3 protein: CAWSVPGTSRKNEQFF; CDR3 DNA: TGTGCCTGGAGTGTACCAGGGACTAGCCGTAAGAATGAGCAGTTCTTC
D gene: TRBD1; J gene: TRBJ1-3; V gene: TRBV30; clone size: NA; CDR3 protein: CAWNRDRVPGNTIYF; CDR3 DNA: TGTGCCTGGAACCGGGACAGGGTCCCTGGAAACACCATATATTTT
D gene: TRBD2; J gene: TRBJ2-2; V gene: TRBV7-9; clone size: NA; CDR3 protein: CASSTRLAGAFTGELFF; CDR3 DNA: TGTGCCAGCAGCACCCGGCTAGCGGGGGCCTTCACCGGGGAGCTGTTTTTT
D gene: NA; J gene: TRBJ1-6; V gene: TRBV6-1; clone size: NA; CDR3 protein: CASTEGQYNSPLHF; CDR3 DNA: TGTGCCAGCACCGAGGGGCAGTATAATTCACCCCTCCACTTT
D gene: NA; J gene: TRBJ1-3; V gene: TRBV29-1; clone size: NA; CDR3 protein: CSVLQTDSGNTIYF; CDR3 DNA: TGCAGCGTACTACAGACAGACTCTGGAAACACCATATATTTT
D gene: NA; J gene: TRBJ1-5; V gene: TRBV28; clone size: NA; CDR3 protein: CASSSQGGGGQPQHF; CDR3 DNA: TGTGCCAGCAGTTCCCAGGGCGGGGGCGGTCAGCCCCAGCATTTT
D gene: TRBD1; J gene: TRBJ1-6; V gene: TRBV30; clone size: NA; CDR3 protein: CAWTGTGGLPLHF; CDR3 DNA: TGTGCCTGGACCGGGACAGGGGGCTTACCCCTCCACTTT
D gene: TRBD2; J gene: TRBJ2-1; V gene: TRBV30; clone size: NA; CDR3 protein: CACQTSGVIKQFF; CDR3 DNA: TGTGCCTGCCAAACTAGCGGGGTGATCAAGCAGTTCTTC
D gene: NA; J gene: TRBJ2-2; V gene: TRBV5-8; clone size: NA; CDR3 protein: CASSLFGGLAGELFF; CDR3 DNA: TGTGCCAGCAGCTTGTTTGGGGGTTTGGCCGGGGAGCTGTTTTTT
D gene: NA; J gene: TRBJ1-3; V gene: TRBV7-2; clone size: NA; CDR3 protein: CASSLNQGRSGNTIYF; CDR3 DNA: TGTGCCAGCAGCTTAAACCAGGGCCGCTCTGGAAACACCATATATTTT
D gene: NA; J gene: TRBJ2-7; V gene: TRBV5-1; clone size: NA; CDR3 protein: CASSLARAASSYEQYF; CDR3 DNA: TGCGCCAGCAGCTTGGCTAGGGCAGCCTCCTCCTACGAGCAGTACTTC
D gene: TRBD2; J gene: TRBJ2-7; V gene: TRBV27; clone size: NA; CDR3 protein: CASSPYRLAGGRDEQYF; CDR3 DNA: TGTGCCAGCAGTCCCTACCGTCTAGCGGGGGGGCGCGACGAGCAGTACTTC
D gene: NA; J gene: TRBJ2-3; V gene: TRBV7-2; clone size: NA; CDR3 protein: CASSYLGGGTDTQYF; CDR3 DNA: TGTGCCAGCAGCTATCTAGGGGGGGGCACAGATACGCAGTATTTT
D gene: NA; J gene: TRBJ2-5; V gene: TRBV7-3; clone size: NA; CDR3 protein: CASSLTWQETQYF; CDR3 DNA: TGTGCCAGCAGCTTAACTTGGCAAGAGACCCAGTACTTC
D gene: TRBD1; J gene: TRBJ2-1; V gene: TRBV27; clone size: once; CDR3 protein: CASSLWTGGRSYNEQFF; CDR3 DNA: TGTGCCAGCAGTTTATGGACAGGGGGCCGGTCCTACAATGAGCAGTTCTTC
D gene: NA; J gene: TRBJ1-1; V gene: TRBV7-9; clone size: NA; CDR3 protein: CASSRERETEAFF; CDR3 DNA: TGTGCCAGCAGCCGAGAAAGGGAAACTGAAGCTTTCTTT
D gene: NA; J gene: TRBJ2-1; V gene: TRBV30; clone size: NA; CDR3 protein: CAWRIPGAGHEQFF; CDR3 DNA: TGTGCCTGGAGGATCCCGGGGGCCGGGCATGAGCAGTTCTTC
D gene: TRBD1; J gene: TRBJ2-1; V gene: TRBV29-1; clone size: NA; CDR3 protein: CSVDWQGAFYNEQFF; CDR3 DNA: TGCAGCGTTGACTGGCAGGGGGCCTTCTACAATGAGCAGTTCTTC
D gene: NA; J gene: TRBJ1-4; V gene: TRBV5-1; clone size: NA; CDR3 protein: CASSLPGEGSEKLFF; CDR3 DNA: TGCGCCAGCAGCCTTCCGGGGGAGGGTAGTGAAAAACTGTTTTTT
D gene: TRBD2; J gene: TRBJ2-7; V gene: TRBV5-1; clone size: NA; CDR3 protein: CASSSSSGGITYEQYF; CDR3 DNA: TGCGCCAGCAGCTCCTCTAGCGGGGGGATAACCTACGAGCAGTACTTC
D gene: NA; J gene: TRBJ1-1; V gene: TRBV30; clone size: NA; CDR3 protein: CAWSAYSGTEAFF; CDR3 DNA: TGTGCCTGGAGTGCATACAGTGGCACTGAAGCTTTCTTT
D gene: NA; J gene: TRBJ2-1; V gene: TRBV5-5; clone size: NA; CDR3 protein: CASSPSWRGRRYNEQFF; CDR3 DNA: TGTGCCAGCAGCCCCTCCTGGCGGGGGCGTCGTTACAATGAGCAGTTCTTC
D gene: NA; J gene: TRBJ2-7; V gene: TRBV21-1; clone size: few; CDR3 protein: CATPGGQGYYEQYF; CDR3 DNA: TGTGCCACCCCAGGGGGACAGGGTTACTACGAGCAGTACTTC
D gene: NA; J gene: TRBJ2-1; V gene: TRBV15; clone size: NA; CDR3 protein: CATSPRRQLYDNEQFF; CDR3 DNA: TGTGCCACCAGCCCCCGGCGCCAATTATATGACAATGAGCAGTTCTTC